This T cell receptor (beta chain) is drawn from a study of T cells in Graves' hyperthyroidism and ophthalmopathy. Broader study findings: Within blood appeared most thyroid clonotypes that had expanded above 0.001.

Criteria for exclusion of patients were uncontrolled infection, other autoimmune disease, pregnancy or lactation. About this clonotype itself: Its matching antigen is unknown.

RNA transcripts provided the source from which TCR beta CDR3 regions were amplified. A set of HTBI primers served as the primers for a first-round RT-PCR of the TCR CDR3. MiXCR, run by TCRdb on the multiplex PCR reads, gives a single entry per CDR3 protein. The table shows about 570,000 distinct CDR3 sequences, with about 43% occurring only once. The clonotype was recovered from an adult woman with Graves' disease, either hyperthyroidism or ophthalmopathy (not recorded which). Sequences were obtained from peripheral blood or thyroid tissue (not recorded which).

CDR3 nucleotide sequence: TGTGCCAGCAGCCCCTTCGCGGGAGTTGGCGGGGAGCTGTTTTTT. Its protein product is CASSPFAGVGGELFF. The V gene is TRBV3-1, the J gene TRBJ2-2; 7 bases are shared with TRBD2. V was pared by 4 bases and J by 7 bases, with 9 bases of the junction left unmatched. The germline V gene encodes CDR1 LGHDT and CDR2 YNNKEL (reference sequence). CDR3 size: 15 residues.